The clone carrying this T cell receptor (beta chain) came up many times. Its target is unknown. The data originate from a study of T cells in Graves' hyperthyroidism and ophthalmopathy. Study at large: Peripheral blood specimens were obtained at initial diagnosis, prior to any treatment. Notes on the study in general: By a 13 V-J model, ophthalmopathy was set apart from stable hyperthyroidism.

Template material for amplifying TCR beta CDR3 regions consisted of RNA transcripts. A set of HTBI primers served as the primers for a first-round RT-PCR of the TCR CDR3. TCRdb re-called the multiplex PCR reads with MiXCR, one entry per CDR3 protein. This sample carries 640,000 or so distinct CDR3 sequences, over 12% of them seen once, and the ten largest clones take 7% to 9%. CDR1 is SGHTA and CDR2 is FQGNSA in the germline V gene. V shed 3 bases and J 5 bases; nucleotides not matched to a gene: 18. This CDR3 has 20 amino acids. This TCR derives from a woman aged 18-29 years with Graves' ophthalmopathy. The sequencing input was blood. The J gene is TRBJ2-3, the V gene TRBV7-2, with 12 bases lining up with TRBD2. As DNA, the CDR3 is TGTGCCAGCAGCTTTAGGTCGCGACTAGCGGGAGAGGGGTCTGAAGATACGCAGTATTTT. Translated: CASSFRSRLAGEGSEDTQYF. Full variable domain (remainder filled in from reference TRBV7-2 and TRBJ2-3): GAGVSQSPSNKVTEKGKDVELRCDPISGHTALYWYRQSLGQGLEFLIYFQGNSAPDKSGLPSDRFSAERTGGSVSTLTIQRTQQEDSAVYLCASSFRSRLAGEGSEDTQYFGPGTRLTVL.